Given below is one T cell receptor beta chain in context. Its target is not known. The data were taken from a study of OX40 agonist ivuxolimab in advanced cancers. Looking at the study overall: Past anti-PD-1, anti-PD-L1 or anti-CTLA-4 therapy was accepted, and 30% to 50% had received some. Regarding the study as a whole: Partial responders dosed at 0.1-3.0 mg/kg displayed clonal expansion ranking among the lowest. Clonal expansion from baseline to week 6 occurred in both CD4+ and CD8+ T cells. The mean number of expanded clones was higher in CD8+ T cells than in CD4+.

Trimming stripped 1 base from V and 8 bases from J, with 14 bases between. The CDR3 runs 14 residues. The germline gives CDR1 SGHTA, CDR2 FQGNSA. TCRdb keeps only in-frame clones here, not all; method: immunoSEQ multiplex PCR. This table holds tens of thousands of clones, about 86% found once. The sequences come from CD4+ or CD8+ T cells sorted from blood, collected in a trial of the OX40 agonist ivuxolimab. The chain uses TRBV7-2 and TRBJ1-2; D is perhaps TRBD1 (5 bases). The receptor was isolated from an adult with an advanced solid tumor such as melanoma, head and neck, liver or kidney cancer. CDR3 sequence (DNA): TGTGCCAGCAGCTTAGAAGCCCAGGGTGACGGCTACACCTTC. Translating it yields CASSLEAQGDGYTF.